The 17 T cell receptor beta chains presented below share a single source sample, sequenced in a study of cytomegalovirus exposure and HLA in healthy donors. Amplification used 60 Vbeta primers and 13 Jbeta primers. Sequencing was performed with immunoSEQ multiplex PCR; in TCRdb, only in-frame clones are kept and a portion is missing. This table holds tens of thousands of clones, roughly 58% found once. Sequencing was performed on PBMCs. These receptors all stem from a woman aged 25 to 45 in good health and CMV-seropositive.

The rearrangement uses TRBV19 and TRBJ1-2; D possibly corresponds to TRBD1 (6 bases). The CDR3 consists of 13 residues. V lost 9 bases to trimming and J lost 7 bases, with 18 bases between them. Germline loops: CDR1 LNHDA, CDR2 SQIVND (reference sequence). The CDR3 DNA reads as TGTGCCAGCGACCCGGGGACATTCTTTGGCTACACCTTC. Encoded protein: CASDPGTFFGYTF.

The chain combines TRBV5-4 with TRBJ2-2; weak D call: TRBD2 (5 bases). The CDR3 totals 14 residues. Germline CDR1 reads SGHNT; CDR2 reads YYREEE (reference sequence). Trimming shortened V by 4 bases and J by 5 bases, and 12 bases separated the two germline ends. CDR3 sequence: CASSTTTQTGELFF. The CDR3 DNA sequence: TGTGCCAGCAGCACGACTACCCAAACCGGGGAGCTGTTTTTT.

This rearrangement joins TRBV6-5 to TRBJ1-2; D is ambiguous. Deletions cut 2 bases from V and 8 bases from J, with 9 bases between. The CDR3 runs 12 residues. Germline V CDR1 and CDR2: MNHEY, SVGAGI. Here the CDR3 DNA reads TGTGCCAGCAGTTACGGGAGTTGGGGCTACACCTTC. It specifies CASSYGSWGYTF.

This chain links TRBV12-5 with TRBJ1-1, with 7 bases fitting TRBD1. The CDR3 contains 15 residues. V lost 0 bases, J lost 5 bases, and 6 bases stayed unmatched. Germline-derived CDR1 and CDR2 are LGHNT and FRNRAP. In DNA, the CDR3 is TGTGCTAGTGGTTTGGTACAGGGGAGGAGAACTGAAGCTTTCTTT. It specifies CASGLVQGRRTEAFF.

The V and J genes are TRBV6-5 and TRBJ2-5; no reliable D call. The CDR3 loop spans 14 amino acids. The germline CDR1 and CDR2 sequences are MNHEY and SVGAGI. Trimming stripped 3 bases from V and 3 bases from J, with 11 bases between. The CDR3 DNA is TGTGCCAGCAGTTATTCCGCGGTTAAAGAGACCCAGTACTTC. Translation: CASSYSAVKETQYF.

The CDR3 region is CSGGGGIETGELFF. Here the CDR3 DNA reads TGCAGCGGGGGCGGGGGGATTGAAACCGGGGAGCTGTTTTTT. The V call is TRBV29-1, the J call TRBJ2-2; 8 positions agree with TRBD2. The trim removed 7 bases at V and 5 bases at J, leaving 9 bases unmatched. The germline V gene encodes CDR1 SQVTM and CDR2 ANQGSEA. The CDR3 length is 14 residues.

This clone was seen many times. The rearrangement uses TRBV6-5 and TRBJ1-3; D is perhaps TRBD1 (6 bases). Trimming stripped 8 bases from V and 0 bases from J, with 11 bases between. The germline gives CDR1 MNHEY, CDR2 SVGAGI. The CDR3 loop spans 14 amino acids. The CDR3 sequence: CASRDTLSGNTIYF. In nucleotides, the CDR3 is TGTGCCAGCCGGGACACTCTCTCTGGAAACACCATATATTTT.

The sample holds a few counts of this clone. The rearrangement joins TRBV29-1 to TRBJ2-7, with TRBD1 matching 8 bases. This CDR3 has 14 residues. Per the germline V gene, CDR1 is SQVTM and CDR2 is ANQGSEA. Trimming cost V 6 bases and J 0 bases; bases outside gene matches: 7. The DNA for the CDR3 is TGCAGCGTCCGGACAGGGAGGATCTCCTACGAGCAGTACTTC. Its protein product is CSVRTGRISYEQYF.

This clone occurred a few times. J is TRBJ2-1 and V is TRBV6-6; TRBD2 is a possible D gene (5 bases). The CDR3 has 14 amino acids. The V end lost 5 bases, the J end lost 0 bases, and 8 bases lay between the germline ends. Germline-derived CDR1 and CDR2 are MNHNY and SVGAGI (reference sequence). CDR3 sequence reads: CASSEGSSYNEQFF. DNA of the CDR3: TGTGCCAGCAGTGAGGGAAGCTCCTACAATGAGCAGTTCTTC.

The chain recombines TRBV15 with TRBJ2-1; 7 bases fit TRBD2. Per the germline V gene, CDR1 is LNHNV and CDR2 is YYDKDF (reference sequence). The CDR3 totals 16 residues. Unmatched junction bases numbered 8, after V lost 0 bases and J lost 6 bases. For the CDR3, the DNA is TGTGCCACCAGCAGAGATTCGGGGGGATCGGTCAATGAGCAGTTCTTC. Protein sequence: CATSRDSGGSVNEQFF.

For the CDR3, the DNA is TGTGCCAGCAGCCCCGGGACACAGAACACTGAAGCTTTCTTT. Amino acids: CASSPGTQNTEAFF. The V call is TRBV7-3, the J call TRBJ1-1; the D gene is possibly TRBD1 (6 bases). The CDR3 runs to 14 residues. V lost 5 bases and J lost 1, with 11 bases in between. The germline gives CDR1 SGHTA, CDR2 FQGTGA.

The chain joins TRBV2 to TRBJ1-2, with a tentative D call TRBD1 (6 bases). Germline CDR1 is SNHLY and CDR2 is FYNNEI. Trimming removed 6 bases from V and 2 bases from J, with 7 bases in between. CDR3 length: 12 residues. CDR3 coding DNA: TGTGCCAGCAGCCAGGGGAACTATGGCTACACCTTC. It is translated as CASSQGNYGYTF. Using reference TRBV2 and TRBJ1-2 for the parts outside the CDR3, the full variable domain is EPEVTQTPSHQVTQMGQEVILRCVPISNHLYFYWYRQILGQKVEFLVSFYNNEISEKSEIFDDQFSVERPDGSNFTLKIRSTKLEDSAMYFCASSQGNYGYTFGSGTRLTVV.

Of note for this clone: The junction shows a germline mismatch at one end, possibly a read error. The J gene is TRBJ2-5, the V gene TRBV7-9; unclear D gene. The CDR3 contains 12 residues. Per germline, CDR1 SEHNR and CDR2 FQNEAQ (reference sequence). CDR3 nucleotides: TGTTCCAGCAGCTTACCGTTGGAGACCCAGTACTTC. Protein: CSSSLPLETQYF.

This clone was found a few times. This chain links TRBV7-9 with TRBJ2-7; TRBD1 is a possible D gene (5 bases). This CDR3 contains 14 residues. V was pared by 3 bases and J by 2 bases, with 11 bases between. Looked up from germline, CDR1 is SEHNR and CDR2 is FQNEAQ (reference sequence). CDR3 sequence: CASSFHRPPYEQYF. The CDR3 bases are TGTGCCAGCAGCTTCCACAGGCCCCCCTACGAGCAGTACTTC.

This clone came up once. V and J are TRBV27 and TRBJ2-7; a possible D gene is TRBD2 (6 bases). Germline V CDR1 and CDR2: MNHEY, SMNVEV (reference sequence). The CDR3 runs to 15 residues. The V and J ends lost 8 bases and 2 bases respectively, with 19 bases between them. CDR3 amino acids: CASWNPGLPPYEQYF. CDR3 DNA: TGTGCCAGCTGGAATCCGGGACTTCCGCCCTACGAGCAGTACTTC.

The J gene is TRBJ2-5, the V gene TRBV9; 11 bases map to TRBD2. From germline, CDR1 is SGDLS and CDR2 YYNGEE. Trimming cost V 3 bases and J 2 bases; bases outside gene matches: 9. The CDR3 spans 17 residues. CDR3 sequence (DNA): TGTGCCAGCAGCGGTTGGGGGGGACTAGCGGCACAAGAGACCCAGTACTTC. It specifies CASSGWGGLAAQETQYF.

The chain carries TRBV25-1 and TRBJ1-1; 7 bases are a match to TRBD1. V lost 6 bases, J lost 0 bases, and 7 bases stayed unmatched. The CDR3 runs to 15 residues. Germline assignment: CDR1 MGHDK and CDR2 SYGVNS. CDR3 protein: CASREQGWVNTEAFF. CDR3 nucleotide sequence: TGTGCCAGCAGAGAACAGGGGTGGGTGAACACTGAAGCTTTCTTT.